This TCR beta chain was documented in a study of CD8 T cells in Susac syndrome. Sequencing targeted TCR beta in T cells from blood (CD8+ and CD4+). The authors reverse transcribed about 0.45 to 1 ug RNA with random hexamers. TCRdb redid the calling of the immunoSEQ multiplex PCR reads with MiXCR, one entry per CDR3 protein. The data show about 300,000 distinct CDR3 sequences, about 88% seen once. The junction had 4 bases not matched to a gene; V was cut back by 7 bases and J by 4 bases. Germline V gene sequence: CDR1 SEHNR, CDR2 FQNEAQ (reference sequence). The CDR3 extends over 13 amino acids. The chain is built from TRBV7-9 and TRBJ1-2, with 9 bases matching TRBD1. The sequenced sample consisted of CD8+ T cells from PBMCs. This clonotype was sampled from a human donor with multiple sclerosis. The CDR3 DNA is TGTGCCAGCACCGCGACAGGGGGCTATGGCTACACCTTC. It is translated as CASTATGGYGYTF.